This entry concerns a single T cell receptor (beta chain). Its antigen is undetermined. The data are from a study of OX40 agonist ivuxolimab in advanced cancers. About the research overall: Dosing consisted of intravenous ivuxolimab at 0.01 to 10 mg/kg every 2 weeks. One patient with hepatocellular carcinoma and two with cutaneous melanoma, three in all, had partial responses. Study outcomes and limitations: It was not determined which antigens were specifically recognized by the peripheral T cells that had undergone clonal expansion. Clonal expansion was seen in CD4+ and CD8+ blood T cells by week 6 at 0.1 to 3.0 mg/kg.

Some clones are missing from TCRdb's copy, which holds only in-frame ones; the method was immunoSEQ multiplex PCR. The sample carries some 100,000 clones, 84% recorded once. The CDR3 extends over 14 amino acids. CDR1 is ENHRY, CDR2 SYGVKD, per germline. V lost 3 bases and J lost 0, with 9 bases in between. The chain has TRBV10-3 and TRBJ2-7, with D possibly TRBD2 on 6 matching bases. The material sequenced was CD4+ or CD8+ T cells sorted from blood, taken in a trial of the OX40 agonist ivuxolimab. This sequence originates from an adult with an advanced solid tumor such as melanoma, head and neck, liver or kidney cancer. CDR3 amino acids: CAISDETSSYEQYF. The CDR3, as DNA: TGTGCCATCAGTGATGAGACTAGCTCCTACGAGCAGTACTTC.